These T cell receptor beta chains were read from a single sample in a study of cytomegalovirus exposure and HLA in healthy donors. Produced via immunoSEQ multiplex PCR; TCRdb's table is partial and in-frame only. The sample lists 100,000 to 150,000 clones, over 70% occurring once. Input material: PBMCs. These receptors were taken from a woman between 18 and 29 years old in good health and CMV-seronegative. Each CDR3 is given with its conserved first and last residue. A D gene is named only where the DNA matches it firmly. Only some rows state a clone size, as once, few, many or a class for expanded clones.

CDR3 length: 13
J gene: TRBJ2-7
clone size: .
V gene: TRBV5-1
D gene: .
CDR3 DNA: TGCGCCAGCAGCCCAGCCGGGGGCTACGAGCAGTACTTC
CDR3 protein: CASSPAGGYEQYF

CDR3 length: 17
J gene: TRBJ2-2
clone size: few
V gene: TRBV5-6
D gene: .
CDR3 DNA: TGTGCCAGCAGCCTAAAACGGGACCGGGAGATGGCCGGGGAGCTGTTTTTT
CDR3 protein: CASSLKRDREMAGELFF

CDR3 length: 15
J gene: TRBJ2-3
clone size: .
V gene: TRBV4-1
D gene: TRBD2
CDR3 DNA: TGCGCCAGCAGCCACGAGCGGGATAGCACAGATACGCAGTATTTT
CDR3 protein: CASSHERDSTDTQYF

CDR3 length: 16
J gene: TRBJ2-7
clone size: .
V gene: TRBV14
D gene: TRBD2
CDR3 DNA: TGTGCCAGCAGCCCTCTGAGTAGCGGGTACTCCTACGAGCAGTACTTC
CDR3 protein: CASSPLSSGYSYEQYF

CDR3 length: 14
J gene: TRBJ2-5
clone size: .
V gene: TRBV10-1
D gene: TRBD1
CDR3 DNA: TGCGCCAGCTCCCGGGACAGGGATGGAGAGACCCAGTACTTC
CDR3 protein: CASSRDRDGETQYF

CDR3 length: 13
J gene: TRBJ2-1
clone size: .
V gene: TRBV5-1
D gene: .
CDR3 DNA: TGCGCCAGCAGCTTGGACAGCAACAATGAGCAGTTCTTC
CDR3 protein: CASSLDSNNEQFF

CDR3 length: 14
J gene: TRBJ2-7
clone size: .
V gene: TRBV11-2
D gene: .
CDR3 DNA: TGTGCCAGCAGCCGCACCGGGACTTCCTACGAGCAGTACTTC
CDR3 protein: CASSRTGTSYEQYF

CDR3 length: 14
J gene: TRBJ2-2
clone size: .
V gene: TRBV6-1
D gene: .
CDR3 DNA: TGTGCCAGCTGGGGCGTTGGGTTACGTGGGGAGCTGTTTTTT
CDR3 protein: CASWGVGLRGELFF

CDR3 length: 13
J gene: TRBJ1-4
clone size: .
V gene: TRBV19
D gene: TRBD1
CDR3 DNA: TGTGCCAGCTGGACAGGCCGAAATGAAAAACTGTTTTTT
CDR3 protein: CASWTGRNEKLFF

CDR3 length: 13
J gene: TRBJ1-5
clone size: .
V gene: TRBV6-5
D gene: .
CDR3 DNA: TGTGCCAGCAGTCCGAGGGGAGGGCAGCCCCAGCATTTT
CDR3 protein: CASSPRGGQPQHF

CDR3 length: 17
J gene: TRBJ2-7
clone size: once
V gene: TRBV11-2
D gene: TRBD1
CDR3 DNA: TGTGCCAGCAGCCGATCCGTTGGGACAGGGATCCCCTACGAGCAGTACTTC
CDR3 protein: CASSRSVGTGIPYEQYF

CDR3 length: 15
J gene: TRBJ1-4
clone size: .
V gene: TRBV7-9
D gene: TRBD1
CDR3 DNA: TGTGCCAGCAGCTTAGGGACAGGGTATAATGAAAAACTGTTTTTT
CDR3 protein: CASSLGTGYNEKLFF

CDR3 length: 16
J gene: TRBJ2-7
clone size: .
V gene: TRBV5-4
D gene: TRBD2
CDR3 DNA: TGTGCCAGCAGCTTGGCCGGGAGCGGGACCGACTACGAGCAGTACTTC
CDR3 protein: CASSLAGSGTDYEQYF

CDR3 length: 14
J gene: TRBJ1-1
clone size: .
V gene: TRBV15
D gene: .
CDR3 DNA: TGTGCCACCAGCAGAGATCTAAGCAACACTGAAGCTTTCTTT
CDR3 protein: CATSRDLSNTEAFF

CDR3 length: 16
J gene: TRBJ1-1
clone size: .
V gene: TRBV7-8
D gene: TRBD1
CDR3 DNA: TGTGCCAGCAGCCGGGACAGGGGAAATAGGAACACTGAAGCTTTCTTT
CDR3 protein: CASSRDRGNRNTEAFF

CDR3 length: 19
J gene: TRBJ2-3
clone size: .
V gene: TRBV27
D gene: .
CDR3 DNA: TGTGCCAGCCGAAATAGGTATTTAGCGGAGGCTCGAGACACAGATACGCAGTATTTT
CDR3 protein: CASRNRYLAEARDTDTQYF

CDR3 length: 15
J gene: TRBJ2-1
clone size: once
V gene: TRBV19
D gene: .
CDR3 DNA: TGTGCCAGTAGTATTCGGGGAATAGTAAACAATGAGCAGTTCTTC
CDR3 protein: CASSIRGIVNNEQFF

CDR3 length: 19
J gene: TRBJ1-5
clone size: .
V gene: TRBV30
D gene: TRBD1
CDR3 DNA: TGTGCCTGGAATGTTCTTCGGGACAGAGGGCGGGAGGTCAATCAGCCCCAGCATTTT
CDR3 protein: CAWNVLRDRGREVNQPQHF

CDR3 length: 15
J gene: TRBJ2-1
clone size: .
V gene: TRBV10-3
D gene: TRBD2
CDR3 DNA: TGTGCCATCAGTGACTTAGTGCTAGCGGACAATGAGCAGTTCTTC
CDR3 protein: CAISDLVLADNEQFF

CDR3 length: 16
J gene: TRBJ2-7
clone size: .
V gene: TRBV30
D gene: TRBD2
CDR3 DNA: TGTGCCTGGAGTGAACCGGGACTAGCGGGAGGGAACGAGCAGTACTTC
CDR3 protein: CAWSEPGLAGGNEQYF

CDR3 length: 17
J gene: TRBJ2-6
clone size: .
V gene: TRBV15
D gene: .
CDR3 DNA: TGTGCCACCAGCAGAGATAAGTCGCGCTCTGGGGCCAACGTCCTGACTTTC
CDR3 protein: CATSRDKSRSGANVLTF

CDR3 length: 16
J gene: TRBJ2-7
clone size: once
V gene: TRBV2
D gene: .
CDR3 DNA: TGTGCCAGCAGTGAAGCGCTTGTGACTCCTACCTACGAGCAGTACTTC
CDR3 protein: CASSEALVTPTYEQYF

CDR3 length: 11
J gene: TRBJ2-3
clone size: .
V gene: TRBV30
D gene: .
CDR3 DNA: TGTGCCTGGGACTACACAGATACGCAGTATTTT
CDR3 protein: CAWDYTDTQYF

CDR3 length: 17
J gene: TRBJ2-2
clone size: .
V gene: TRBV7-9
D gene: TRBD2
CDR3 DNA: TGTGCCAGCAGCTCCTCTCGACTAGCGGGCACGCCTGGGGAGCTGTTTTTT
CDR3 protein: CASSSSRLAGTPGELFF

CDR3 length: 13
J gene: TRBJ2-7
clone size: .
V gene: TRBV5-6
D gene: TRBD1
CDR3 DNA: TGTGCCAGCAGTCGGACAGGAGAGTACGAGCAGTACTTC
CDR3 protein: CASSRTGEYEQYF

CDR3 length: 13
J gene: TRBJ2-4
clone size: .
V gene: TRBV7-9
D gene: .
CDR3 DNA: TGTGCCAGCAGCCCAGTCAGGGAAAACATTCAGTACTTC
CDR3 protein: CASSPVRENIQYF

CDR3 length: 14
J gene: TRBJ2-7
clone size: .
V gene: TRBV7-8
D gene: TRBD2
CDR3 DNA: TGTGCCAGCAGCTTAGGACTAGCTAGCTACGAGCAGTACTTC
CDR3 protein: CASSLGLASYEQYF

CDR3 length: 15
J gene: TRBJ1-2
clone size: .
V gene: TRBV7-6
D gene: TRBD1
CDR3 DNA: TGTGCCAGCAGCTTACAGGGGGCAGGGACTAACCACTACACCTTC
CDR3 protein: CASSLQGAGTNHYTF

CDR3 length: 13
J gene: TRBJ2-2
clone size: few
V gene: TRBV9
D gene: .
CDR3 DNA: TGTGCCAGCAGCACGACAAGTCCCGGGGAGCTGTTTTTT
CDR3 protein: CASSTTSPGELFF

CDR3 length: 16
J gene: TRBJ2-6
clone size: .
V gene: TRBV15
D gene: .
CDR3 DNA: TGTGCCACCAGCAGAGGAGGGAACTCTGGGGCCAACGTCCTGACTTTC
CDR3 protein: CATSRGGNSGANVLTF

CDR3 length: 18
J gene: TRBJ2-2
clone size: .
V gene: TRBV7-8
D gene: TRBD2
CDR3 DNA: TGTGCCAGCAGCTTGGCCGGGCGAGCGGGAGGGCTGACCGGGGAGCTGTTTTTT
CDR3 protein: CASSLAGRAGGLTGELFF

CDR3 length: 14
J gene: TRBJ2-3
clone size: .
V gene: TRBV19
D gene: TRBD2
CDR3 DNA: TGTGCCAGTAGTCTCGGCGGGAGGACAGATACGCAGTATTTT
CDR3 protein: CASSLGGRTDTQYF

CDR3 length: 15
J gene: TRBJ2-5
clone size: .
V gene: TRBV28
D gene: .
CDR3 DNA: TGTGCCAGCAGTCCACCGGGATTCCTACAAGAGACCCAGTACTTC
CDR3 protein: CASSPPGFLQETQYF